Sequencing of this T cell receptor (beta chain) was carried out in a study of regulatory T cells in long-lasting Graves disease. Assembly of TCR beta libraries relied on iRepertoire HTBI primers together with Arm-PCR of CDR3 regions. TCRdb reprocessed the multiplex PCR reads via MiXCR and lists one record per CDR3 protein. The sample carries about 500,000 distinct CDR3 sequences, around 12% recorded once. Time point: newly diagnosed GD, antithyroid drugs for less than 3 months. After RNA was extracted from PBMCs, the TCR library was made from it. This clonotype was observed a handful of times. This sample was also put to use in a study of T cells in Graves' hyperthyroidism and ophthalmopathy. This second report adds: The HTBI set primed first-round TCR CDR3 RT-PCR. In the blood, most expanded thyroid clonotypes above 0.001 appeared as well. Ophthalmopathy cases were set apart from stable hyperthyroidism by a 13 V-J model.

The receptor was isolated from a woman in her thirties with Graves disease. This sample comprised peripheral blood mononuclear cells (PBMCs), obtained at new diagnosis, from a patient treated with antithyroid drugs.

CDR3 loop: CSATGSFGDTQYF. The CDR3 DNA reads as TGCAGTGCTACCGGGAGCTTTGGGGATACGCAGTATTTT. The rearrangement links TRBV20-1 to TRBJ2-3; TRBD2 is a possible D gene (6 bases). Germline V CDR1 and CDR2: DFQATT, SNEGSKA (reference sequence). Trimming left V 4 bases short and J 6 bases short, with 14 bases between. There are 13 residues in the CDR3.